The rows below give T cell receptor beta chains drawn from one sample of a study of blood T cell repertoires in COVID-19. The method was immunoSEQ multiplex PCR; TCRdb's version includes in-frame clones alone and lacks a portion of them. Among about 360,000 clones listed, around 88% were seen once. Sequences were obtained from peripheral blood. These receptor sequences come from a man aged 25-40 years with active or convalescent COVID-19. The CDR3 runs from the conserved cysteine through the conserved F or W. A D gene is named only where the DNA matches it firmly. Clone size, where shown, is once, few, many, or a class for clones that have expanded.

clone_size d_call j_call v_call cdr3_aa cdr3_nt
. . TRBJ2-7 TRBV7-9 CASSYPFLRGNSYEQYF TGTGCCAGCAGCTACCCTTTCCTGCGGGGAAACTCCTACGAGCAGTACTTC
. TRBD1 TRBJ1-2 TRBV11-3 CASSLVGTESYGYTF TGTGCCAGCAGCTTAGTTGGGACAGAAAGTTATGGCTACACCTTC
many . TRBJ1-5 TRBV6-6 CASSWSRDKGQPQHF TGTGCCAGCAGTTGGTCCCGGGACAAAGGGCAGCCCCAGCATTTT
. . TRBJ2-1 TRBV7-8 CASSLTPSGEQFF TGTGCCAGCAGCTTAACCCCCTCGGGGGAGCAGTTCTTC
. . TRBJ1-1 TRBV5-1 CASSKANTEAFF TGCGCCAGCAGCAAAGCAAACACTGAAGCTTTCTTT
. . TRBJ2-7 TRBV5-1 CASSLAQSYEQYF TGCGCCAGCAGCTTGGCCCAATCCTACGAGCAGTACTTC
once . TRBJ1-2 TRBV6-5 CASTRTAGFGYTF TGTGCCAGCACCCGCACAGCGGGGTTTGGCTACACCTTC
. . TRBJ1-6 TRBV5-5 CASSFGWTNLNSPLHF TGTGCCAGCAGCTTTGGGTGGACAAATCTTAATTCACCCCTCCACTTT
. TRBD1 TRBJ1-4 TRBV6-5 CASSRQGTNEKLFF TGTGCCAGCAGTCGACAGGGAACTAATGAAAAACTGTTTTTT
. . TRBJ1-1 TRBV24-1 CATSDFARGEVFF TGTGCCACCAGTGATTTCGCCAGAGGGGAGGTTTTCTTT
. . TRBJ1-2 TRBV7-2 CASSPGGAVGGYTF TGTGCCAGCAGCCCGGGGGGGGCAGTAGGTGGCTACACCTTC
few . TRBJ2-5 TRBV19 CASSQNPGHSLGTQYF TGTGCCAGTAGTCAAAACCCGGGACACTCCTTGGGGACCCAGTACTTC
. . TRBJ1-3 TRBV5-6 CASSLAKVSSGNTIYF TGTGCCAGCAGCTTGGCAAAAGTGAGCTCTGGAAACACCATATATTTT
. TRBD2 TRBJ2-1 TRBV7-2 CASSLQGGLASYNEQFF TGTGCCAGCAGCTTACAGGGGGGACTAGCCTCCTACAATGAGCAGTTCTTC
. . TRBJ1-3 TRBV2 CASMSSGNTIYF TGTGCCAGCATGAGCTCTGGAAACACCATATATTTT
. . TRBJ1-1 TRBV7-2 CASSLERSAFF TGTGCCAGCAGCTTAGAGAGGTCAGCTTTCTTT
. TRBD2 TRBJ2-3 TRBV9 CASSASGGTDTQYF TGTGCCAGCAGCGCCAGCGGGGGTACAGATACGCAGTATTTT
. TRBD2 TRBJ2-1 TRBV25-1 CASSEFAGGPGEQFF TGTGCCAGCAGTGAATTTGCGGGAGGGCCGGGTGAGCAGTTCTTC
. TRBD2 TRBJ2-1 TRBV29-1 CSVTTSFNEQFF TGCAGCGTTACGACTAGCTTCAATGAGCAGTTCTTC
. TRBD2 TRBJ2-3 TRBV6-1 CASSEVAGSTDTQYF TGTGCCAGCAGTGAAGTAGCGGGGTCCACAGATACGCAGTATTTT
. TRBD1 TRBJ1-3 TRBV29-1 CSVAGGHSGNTIYF TGCAGCGTAGCAGGGGGCCACTCTGGAAACACCATATATTTT
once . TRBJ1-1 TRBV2 CASSRTQAFF TGTGCCAGCAGCCGGACTCAAGCTTTCTTT
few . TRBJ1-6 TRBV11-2 CASSLDRADSPLHF TGTGCCAGCAGCTTAGACAGGGCTGATTCACCCCTCCACTTT
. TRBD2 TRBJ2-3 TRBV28 CASSLATSGTDTQYF TGTGCCAGCAGTTTGGCGACTAGCGGCACAGATACGCAGTATTTT
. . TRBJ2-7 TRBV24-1 CAVRVLQIYEQYF TGTGCCGTCCGGGTCCTCCAAATCTACGAGCAGTACTTC
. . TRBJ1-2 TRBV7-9 CASSLPGQIYTF TGTGCCAGCAGCTTACCCGGACAGATCTACACCTTC
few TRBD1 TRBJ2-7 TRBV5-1 CASSDRVGYEQYF TGCGCCAGCAGCGACAGGGTAGGCTACGAGCAGTACTTC
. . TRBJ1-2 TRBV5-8 CASSLVSGSDGYTF TGTGCCAGCAGCTTGGTGTCGGGGTCGGATGGCTACACCTTC
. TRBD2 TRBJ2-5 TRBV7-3 CASSLTGGAGAKTQYF TGTGCCAGCAGCTTAACAGGGGGAGCGGGAGCTAAGACCCAGTACTTC
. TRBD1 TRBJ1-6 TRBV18 CASSPRDRVSSPLHF TGTGCCAGCTCACCGAGGGACAGGGTTAGTTCACCCCTCCACTTT
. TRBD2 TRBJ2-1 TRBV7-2 CASSLERLARGNNEQFF TGTGCCAGCAGCTTAGAAAGACTAGCGAGGGGGAACAATGAGCAGTTCTTC
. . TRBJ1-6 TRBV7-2 CASSLGGGGASPLHF TGTGCCAGCAGCTTAGGAGGGGGGGGCGCTTCACCCCTCCACTTT
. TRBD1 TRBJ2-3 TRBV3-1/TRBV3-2 CASSTISGGRGFTDTQYF TGTGCCAGCAGCACTATTTCAGGGGGCAGGGGGTTTACAGATACGCAGTATTTT
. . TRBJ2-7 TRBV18 CASSPRTLSYEQYF TGTGCCAGCTCACCTAGGACACTCTCCTACGAGCAGTACTTC
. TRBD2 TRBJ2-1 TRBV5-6 CASSWGLAIVEQFF TGTGCCAGCAGCTGGGGACTAGCGATCGTTGAGCAGTTCTTC
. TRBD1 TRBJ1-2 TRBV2 CASSYGQELSIGYTF TGTGCCAGCTCTTATGGACAGGAACTTTCGATTGGCTACACCTTC